What follows describes a single T cell receptor (beta chain). A much larger clonotype is one base distant, so this may be a read error. Primed by a sample-barcoded 5' primer and a J-beta primer mix, a second PCR proceeded for 7 to 11 cycles. The template-switch adaptor was a 5' adaptor with 12 random nucleotides. It tagged each cDNA molecule. TCRdb analysed the 5' RACE reads with MiXCR anew, one entry per CDR3 protein. The sample holds 1.4 million to 1.5 million distinct CDR3 sequences, about 43% seen once. This entry is derived from a study of blood T cells in healthy people across ages. Trimming took 0 bases from V and 10 from J, leaving 16 bases between them. The CDR3 is 15 amino acids. Germline values: CDR1 DFQATT, CDR2 SNEGSKA (reference sequence).

The V and J genes are TRBV20-1 and TRBJ1-6; no clear D. The receptor was derived from a woman under 30 in good health. The sequenced sample was blood. CDR3 region: CSARDQNPGKSPLHF. The CDR3 DNA follows: TGCAGTGCTAGAGACCAGAACCCCGGGAAATCACCCCTCCACTTT.